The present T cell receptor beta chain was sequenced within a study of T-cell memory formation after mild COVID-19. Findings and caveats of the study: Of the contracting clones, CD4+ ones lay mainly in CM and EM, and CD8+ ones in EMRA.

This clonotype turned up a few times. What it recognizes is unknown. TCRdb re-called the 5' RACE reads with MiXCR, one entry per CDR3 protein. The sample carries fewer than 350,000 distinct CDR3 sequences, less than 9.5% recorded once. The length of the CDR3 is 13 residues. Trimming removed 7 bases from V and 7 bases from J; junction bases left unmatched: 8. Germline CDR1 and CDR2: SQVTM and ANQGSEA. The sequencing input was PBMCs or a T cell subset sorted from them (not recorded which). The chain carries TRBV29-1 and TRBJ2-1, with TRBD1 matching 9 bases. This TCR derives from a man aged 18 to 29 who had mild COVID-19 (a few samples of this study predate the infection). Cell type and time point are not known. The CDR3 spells CSAHGTGSNEQFF. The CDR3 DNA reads TGCAGCGCCCACGGGACAGGGAGTAATGAGCAGTTCTTC.